A selection of T cell receptor beta chains follows, all from one sample in a study of cytomegalovirus exposure and HLA in healthy donors. Sequenced by immunoSEQ multiplex PCR; TCRdb stores in-frame clones only, minus some. Altogether approximately 150,000 clones are present, approximately 78% being singletons, with the ten largest covering 2.5% to 3%. The specimen was PBMCs. The receptors were gathered from a female donor in good health and CMV-seronegative. Each CDR3 is given with its conserved first and last residue. The D gene is left open where the match is weak. Where a row states a size, it is once, few, many or the class of an expanded clone; other rows omit it.

v_gene,d_gene,j_gene,abundance,CDR3nt,CDR3aa
TRBV28,.,TRBJ1-6,.,TGTGCCAGCAGTTTATCGAGCTATAATTCACCCCTCCACTTT,CASSLSSYNSPLHF
TRBV28,TRBD1,TRBJ1-2,.,TGTGCCACGGAACAGGGGGCACTGCGGGGCTACACCTTC,CATEQGALRGYTF
TRBV4-1,TRBD2,TRBJ2-1,.,TGCGCCAGCAGCCTGGGACTAGTTCCCTACAATGAGCAGTTCTTC,CASSLGLVPYNEQFF
TRBV10-3,.,TRBJ2-1,.,TGTGCCATCAGTGGGATTTGGGGGCTCTACAATGAGCAGTTCTTC,CAISGIWGLYNEQFF
TRBV19,.,TRBJ2-7,.,TGTGCCAGTAGTAGGACAGCTCTCTCCTACGAGCAGTACTTC,CASSRTALSYEQYF
TRBV2,.,TRBJ1-4,.,TGTGCCAGCAGCCAAAGGGGGTTGGAAAAACTGTTTTTT,CASSQRGLEKLFF
TRBV27,.,TRBJ2-2,.,TGTGCCAGCAGTCCGCGACTTGACACCGGGGAGCTGTTTTTT,CASSPRLDTGELFF
TRBV4-1,TRBD1,TRBJ1-6,.,TGCGCCAGCAGCCAAGGGAGGGGGCGGACCCCTGGTTCACCCCTCCACTTT,CASSQGRGRTPGSPLHF
TRBV30,TRBD1,TRBJ1-6,.,TGTGCCTGGGGGACAGGGCATAATTCACCCCTCCACTTT,CAWGTGHNSPLHF
TRBV6-5,TRBD1,TRBJ1-5,few,TGTGCCAGCAGTTTACGACCAAACAGGGGGGATCAGCCCCAGCATTTT,CASSLRPNRGDQPQHF
TRBV19,.,TRBJ2-3,few,TGTGCCAGTACGTGGGGGCCCAACACAGATACGCAGTATTTT,CASTWGPNTDTQYF
TRBV27,.,TRBJ1-1,.,TGTGCCAGCAGTTCAGCCGGACAGAATGAAGCTTTCTTT,CASSSAGQNEAFF
TRBV10-1,.,TRBJ1-5,.,TGCGCCAGCAGTGAGCCGGACACCACCCATCAGCCCCAGCATTTT,CASSEPDTTHQPQHF
TRBV10-1,.,TRBJ2-3,.,TGCGCCAGCAGTACGGACATAAGCACAGATACGCAGTATTTT,CASSTDISTDTQYF
TRBV15,.,TRBJ2-7,.,TGTGCCACCAGCAGAGCCCTTACCCCGGGACTGCCATACGAGCAGTACTTC,CATSRALTPGLPYEQYF
TRBV18,.,TRBJ2-6,.,TGTGCCAGCTCACCACGTTTAGGAGGGGTCCCCCTCTCTGGGGCCAACGTCCTGACTTTC,CASSPRLGGVPLSGANVLTF
TRBV6-1,.,TRBJ2-7,.,TGTGCCAGCAGGGCGGCCTCCTACGAGCAGTACTTC,CASRAASYEQYF
TRBV28,TRBD2,TRBJ2-1,.,TGTGCCAGCGGTGAAACGGGAGGAAACTACAATGAGCAGTTCTTC,CASGETGGNYNEQFF
TRBV27,.,TRBJ1-3,.,TGTGCCAGCAGTGCCAGCGGCTCTGGAAACACCATATATTTT,CASSASGSGNTIYF
TRBV28,TRBD1,TRBJ2-7,.,TGTGCCAGCAGTACGCGCAGGGGGAATCGCTCCTACGAGCAGTACTTC,CASSTRRGNRSYEQYF
TRBV5-4,TRBD2,TRBJ2-3,.,TGTGCCAGCAGTCGAGACTTTAGCGGGGGGGCAGATACGCAGTATTTT,CASSRDFSGGADTQYF
TRBV21-1,.,TRBJ2-1,.,TGTGCCAGCAGCCGACTAGCGGGAGGAAGAGAGCAGTTCTTC,CASSRLAGGREQFF
TRBV11-3,.,TRBJ2-7,once,TGTGCCAGCAGCTTAGGGCTTAACTACGAGCAGTACTTC,CASSLGLNYEQYF
TRBV4-3,.,TRBJ1-6,few,TGCGCCAGCAGCCAAGATTCAGGGACACCCCTCCACTTT,CASSQDSGTPLHF
TRBV19,.,TRBJ2-2,few,TGTGCCAGTAGTTCCCTGGGGGGAGGGGAGCTGTTTTTT,CASSSLGGGELFF
TRBV7-8,.,TRBJ2-5,.,TGTGCCAGCAGCCCGCAGGTGTACCAAGAGACCCAGTACTTC,CASSPQVYQETQYF
TRBV28,.,TRBJ2-7,once,TGTGCCAGCAGACAGGGGGGGAGCTCCTACGAGCAGTACTTC,CASRQGGSSYEQYF